The T cell receptor (beta chain) under discussion was sequenced for a study of cytomegalovirus exposure and HLA in healthy donors. Per the germline V gene, CDR1 is ENHRY and CDR2 is SYGVKD. The CDR3 sequence is 16 residues long. V was cut by 0 bases and J by 3 bases, with 12 bases left in between. Clones were read by immunoSEQ multiplex PCR, and TCRdb kept only the in-frame ones, dropping some. The data show 200,000 to 250,000 clones, roughly 83% seen once. The chain recombines TRBV10-3 with TRBJ2-1; tentatively, D is TRBD1 (5 bases). Sequencing was carried out using PBMCs. The TCR comes from a woman in her thirties in good health and CMV-seropositive. This chain's CDR3 is CAISESGPTDYNEQFF. In DNA form, the CDR3 reads TGTGCCATCAGTGAGTCGGGGCCGACGGACTACAATGAGCAGTTCTTC.